This T cell receptor beta chain emerged from a study of T-cell memory formation after mild COVID-19. Study results and caveats: Researchers report contracting CD4+ clones mostly in CM and EM, with CD8+ clones in EMRA.

The CDR3 extends over 12 amino acids. Trimming removed 4 bases at V and 0 bases at J, with 7 bases between. The V gene's germline CDR1 is SQVTM and CDR2 ANQGSEA. This clonotype was detected a few times. Its antigen is not known. Using its own MiXCR run on the 5' RACE reads, TCRdb lists one record per CDR3 protein. The sample records some 250,000 distinct CDR3 sequences, approximately 9% being singletons. The sequence was obtained from a man aged 18-30 years who had mild COVID-19 (a few samples of this study predate the infection). Cell type and time point are not known. Sequencing was performed on PBMCs or a T cell subset sorted from them (not recorded which). J is TRBJ2-7 and V is TRBV29-1; D gene uncertain. The CDR3 nucleotides read TGCAGCGTTGGAGTCAACTCCTACGAGCAGTACTTC. It yields the protein CSVGVNSYEQYF.